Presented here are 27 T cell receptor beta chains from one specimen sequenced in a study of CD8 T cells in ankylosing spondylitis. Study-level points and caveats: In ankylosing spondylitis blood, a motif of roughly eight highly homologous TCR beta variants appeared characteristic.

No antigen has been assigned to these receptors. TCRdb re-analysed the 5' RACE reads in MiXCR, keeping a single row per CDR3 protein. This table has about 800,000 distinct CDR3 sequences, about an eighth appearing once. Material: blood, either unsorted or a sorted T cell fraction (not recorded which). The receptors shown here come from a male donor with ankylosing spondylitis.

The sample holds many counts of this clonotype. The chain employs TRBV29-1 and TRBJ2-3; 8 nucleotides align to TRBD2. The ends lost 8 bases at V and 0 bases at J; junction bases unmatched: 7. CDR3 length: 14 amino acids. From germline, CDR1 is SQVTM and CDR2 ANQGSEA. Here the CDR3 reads CSSGPSGSTDTQYF. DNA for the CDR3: TGCAGCTCCGGCCCTAGCGGGAGCACAGATACGCAGTATTTT.

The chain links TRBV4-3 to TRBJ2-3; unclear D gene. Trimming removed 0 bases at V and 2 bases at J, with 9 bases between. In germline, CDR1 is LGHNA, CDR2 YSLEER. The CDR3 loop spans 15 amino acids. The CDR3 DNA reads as TGCGCCAGCAGCCAAGATCCCGAAACCACAGATACGCAGTATTTT. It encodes CASSQDPETTDTQYF.

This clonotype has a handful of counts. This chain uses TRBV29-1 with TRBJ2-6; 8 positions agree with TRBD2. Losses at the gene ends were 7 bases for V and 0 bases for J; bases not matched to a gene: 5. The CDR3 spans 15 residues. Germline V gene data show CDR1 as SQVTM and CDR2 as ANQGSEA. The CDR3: CSAGGDRSGANVLTF. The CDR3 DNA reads TGCAGCGCGGGGGGGGATCGCTCTGGGGCCAACGTCCTGACTTTC.

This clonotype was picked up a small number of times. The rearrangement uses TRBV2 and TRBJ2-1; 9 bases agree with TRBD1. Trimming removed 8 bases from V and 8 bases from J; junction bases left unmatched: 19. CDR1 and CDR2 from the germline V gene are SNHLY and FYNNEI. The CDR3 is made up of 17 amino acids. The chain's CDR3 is CASGGQGSRVVEDEQFF. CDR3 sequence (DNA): TGTGCCAGCGGTGGACAGGGGTCAAGGGTAGTCGAAGATGAGCAGTTCTTC. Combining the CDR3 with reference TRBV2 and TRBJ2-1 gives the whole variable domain EPEVTQTPSHQVTQMGQEVILRCVPISNHLYFYWYRQILGQKVEFLVSFYNNEISEKSEIFDDQFSVERPDGSNFTLKIRSTKLEDSAMYFCASGGQGSRVVEDEQFFGPGTRLTVL.

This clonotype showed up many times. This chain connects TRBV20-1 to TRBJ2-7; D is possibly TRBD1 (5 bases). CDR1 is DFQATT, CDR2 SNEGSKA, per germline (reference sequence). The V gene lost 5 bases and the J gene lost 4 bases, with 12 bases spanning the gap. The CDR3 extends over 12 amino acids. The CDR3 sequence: CSAPRERYEQYF. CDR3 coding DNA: TGCAGTGCTCCCAGGGAAAGGTACGAGCAGTACTTC.

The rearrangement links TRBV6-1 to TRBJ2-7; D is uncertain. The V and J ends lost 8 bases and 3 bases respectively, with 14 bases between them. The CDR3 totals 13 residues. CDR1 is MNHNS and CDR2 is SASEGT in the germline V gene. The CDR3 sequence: CASAPGSFYEQYF. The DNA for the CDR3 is TGTGCCAGCGCCCCCGGGTCTTTCTACGAGCAGTACTTC.

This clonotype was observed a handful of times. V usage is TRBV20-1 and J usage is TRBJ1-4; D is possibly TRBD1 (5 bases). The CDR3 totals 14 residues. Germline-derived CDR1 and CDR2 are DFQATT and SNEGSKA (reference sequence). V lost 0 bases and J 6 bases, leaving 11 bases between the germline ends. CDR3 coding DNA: TGCAGTGCTAGAGAAGGGGTAGCGGATGAAAAACTGTTTTTT. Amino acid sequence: CSAREGVADEKLFF.

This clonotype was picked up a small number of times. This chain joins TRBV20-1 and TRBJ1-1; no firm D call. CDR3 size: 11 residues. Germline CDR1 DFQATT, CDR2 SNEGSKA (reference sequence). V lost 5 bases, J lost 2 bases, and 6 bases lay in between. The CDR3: CSAVFNTEAFF. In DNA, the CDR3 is TGCAGTGCTGTCTTTAACACTGAAGCTTTCTTT.

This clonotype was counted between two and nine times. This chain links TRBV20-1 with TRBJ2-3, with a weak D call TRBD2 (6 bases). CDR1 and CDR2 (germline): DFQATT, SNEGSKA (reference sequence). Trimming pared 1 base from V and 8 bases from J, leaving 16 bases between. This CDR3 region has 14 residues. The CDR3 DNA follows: TGCAGTGCTAGAGCCGGGACTCCTAAATTTACGCAGTATTTT. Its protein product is CSARAGTPKFTQYF.

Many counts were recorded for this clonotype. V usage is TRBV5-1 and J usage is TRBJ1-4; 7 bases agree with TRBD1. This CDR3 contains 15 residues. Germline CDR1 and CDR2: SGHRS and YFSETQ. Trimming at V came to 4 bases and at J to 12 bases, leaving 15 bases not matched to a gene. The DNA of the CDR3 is TGCGCCAGCAGCACTGGGACAGCCAGGACGGGAGAACTGTTTTTT. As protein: CASSTGTARTGELFF.

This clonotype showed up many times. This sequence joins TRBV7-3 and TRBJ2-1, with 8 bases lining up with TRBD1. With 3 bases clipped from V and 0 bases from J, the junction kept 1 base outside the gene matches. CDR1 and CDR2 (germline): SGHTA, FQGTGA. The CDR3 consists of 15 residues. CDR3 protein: CASSLDRVSYNEQFF. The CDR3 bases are TGTGCCAGCAGCTTGGACAGGGTCTCCTACAATGAGCAGTTCTTC.

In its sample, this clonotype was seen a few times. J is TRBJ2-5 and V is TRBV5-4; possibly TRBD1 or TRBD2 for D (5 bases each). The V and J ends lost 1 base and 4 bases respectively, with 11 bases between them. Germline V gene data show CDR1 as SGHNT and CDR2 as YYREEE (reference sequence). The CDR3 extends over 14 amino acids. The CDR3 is CASSLRGVGETQYF. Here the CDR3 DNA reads TGTGCCAGCAGCTTGAGAGGGGTTGGAGAGACCCAGTACTTC.

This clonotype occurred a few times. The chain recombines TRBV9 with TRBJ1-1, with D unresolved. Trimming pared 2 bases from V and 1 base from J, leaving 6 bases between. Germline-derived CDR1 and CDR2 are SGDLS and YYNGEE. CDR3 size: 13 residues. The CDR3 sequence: CASSVIKNTEAFF. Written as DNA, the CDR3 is TGTGCCAGCAGCGTCATCAAGAACACTGAAGCTTTCTTT.

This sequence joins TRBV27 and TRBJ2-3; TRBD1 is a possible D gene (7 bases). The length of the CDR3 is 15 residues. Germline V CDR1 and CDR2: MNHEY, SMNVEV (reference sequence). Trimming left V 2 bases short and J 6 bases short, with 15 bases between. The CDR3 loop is CASSLMQGGRDTQYF. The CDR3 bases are TGTGCCAGCAGTTTAATGCAGGGGGGCCGGGATACGCAGTATTTT.

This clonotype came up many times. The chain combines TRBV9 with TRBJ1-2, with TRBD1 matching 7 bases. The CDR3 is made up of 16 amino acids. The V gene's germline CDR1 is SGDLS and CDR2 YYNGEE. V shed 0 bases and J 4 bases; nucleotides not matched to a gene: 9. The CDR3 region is CASSVVPQGVLYGYTF. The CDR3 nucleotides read TGTGCCAGCAGCGTAGTTCCCCAGGGGGTCCTCTATGGCTACACCTTC.

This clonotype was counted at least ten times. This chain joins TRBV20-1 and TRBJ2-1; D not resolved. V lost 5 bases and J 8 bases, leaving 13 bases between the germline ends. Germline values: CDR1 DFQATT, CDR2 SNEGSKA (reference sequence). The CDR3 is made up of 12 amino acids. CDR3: CSAPVVSDEQFF. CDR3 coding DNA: TGCAGTGCTCCCGTCGTGAGTGATGAGCAGTTCTTC.

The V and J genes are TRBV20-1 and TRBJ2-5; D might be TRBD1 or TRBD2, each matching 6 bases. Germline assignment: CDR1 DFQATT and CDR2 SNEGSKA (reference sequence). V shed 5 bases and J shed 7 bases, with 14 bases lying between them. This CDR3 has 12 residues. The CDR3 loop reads CSAGAGDWTQYF. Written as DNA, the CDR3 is TGCAGTGCTGGAGCAGGGGACTGGACCCAGTACTTC.

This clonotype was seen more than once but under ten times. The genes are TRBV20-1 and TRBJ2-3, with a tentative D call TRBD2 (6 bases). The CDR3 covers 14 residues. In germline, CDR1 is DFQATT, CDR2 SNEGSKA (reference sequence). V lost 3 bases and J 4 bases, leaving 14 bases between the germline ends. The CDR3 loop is CSASHGSNPDTQYF. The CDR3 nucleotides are TGCAGTGCTAGCCACGGGAGTAACCCAGATACGCAGTATTTT.

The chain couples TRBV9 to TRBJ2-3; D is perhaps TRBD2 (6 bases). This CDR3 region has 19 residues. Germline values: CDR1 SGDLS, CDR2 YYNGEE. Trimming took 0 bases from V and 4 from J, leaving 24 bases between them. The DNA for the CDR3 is TGTGCCAGCAGCGTAGCCTCCGGGACTTATCTTCGGAGCCCAGATACGCAGTATTTT. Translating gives CASSVASGTYLRSPDTQYF.

The CDR3 sequence: CASSYRGKDGYTF. As DNA, the CDR3 is TGTGCCAGCAGTTACAGGGGGAAGGATGGCTACACCTTC. The chain is built from TRBV27 and TRBJ1-2; 8 nucleotides match TRBD1. Germline CDR1 MNHEY, CDR2 SMNVEV (reference sequence). There are 13 residues in the CDR3. With V trimmed by 4 bases and J by 6 bases, 4 bases remained unmatched.

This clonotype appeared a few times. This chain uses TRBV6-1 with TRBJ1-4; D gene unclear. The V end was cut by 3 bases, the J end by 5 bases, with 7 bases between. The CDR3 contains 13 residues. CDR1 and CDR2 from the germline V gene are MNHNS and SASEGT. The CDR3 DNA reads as TGTGCCAGCAGTGACGGACGGAATGAAAAACTGTTTTTT. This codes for CASSDGRNEKLFF.

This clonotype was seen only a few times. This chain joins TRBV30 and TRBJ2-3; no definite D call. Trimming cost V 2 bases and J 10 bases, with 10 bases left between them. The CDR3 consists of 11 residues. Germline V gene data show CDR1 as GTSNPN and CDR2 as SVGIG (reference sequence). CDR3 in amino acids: CAWSTQLAQYF. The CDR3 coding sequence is TGTGCCTGGAGTACGCAGCTGGCGCAGTATTTT.

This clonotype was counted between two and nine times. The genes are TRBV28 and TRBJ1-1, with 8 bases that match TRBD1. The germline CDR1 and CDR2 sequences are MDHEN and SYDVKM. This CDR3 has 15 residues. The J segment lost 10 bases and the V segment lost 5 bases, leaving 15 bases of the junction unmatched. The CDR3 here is CASSQQGSGGAGAFF. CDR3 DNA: TGTGCCAGCAGTCAACAGGGATCAGGGGGCGCGGGAGCTTTCTTT.

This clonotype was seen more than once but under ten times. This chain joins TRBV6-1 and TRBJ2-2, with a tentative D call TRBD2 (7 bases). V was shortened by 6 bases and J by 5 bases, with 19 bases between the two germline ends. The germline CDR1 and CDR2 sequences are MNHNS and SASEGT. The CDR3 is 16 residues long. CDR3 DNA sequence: TGTGCCAGCAGCCCCACAGGGCGGGAGTATACCGGGGAGCTGTTTTTT. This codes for CASSPTGREYTGELFF.

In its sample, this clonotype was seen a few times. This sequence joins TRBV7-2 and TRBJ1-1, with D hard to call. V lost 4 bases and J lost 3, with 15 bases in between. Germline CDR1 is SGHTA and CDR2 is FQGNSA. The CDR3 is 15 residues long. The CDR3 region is CASSWRPPRDTEAFF. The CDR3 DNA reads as TGTGCCAGCAGCTGGCGCCCCCCAAGGGACACTGAAGCTTTCTTT.

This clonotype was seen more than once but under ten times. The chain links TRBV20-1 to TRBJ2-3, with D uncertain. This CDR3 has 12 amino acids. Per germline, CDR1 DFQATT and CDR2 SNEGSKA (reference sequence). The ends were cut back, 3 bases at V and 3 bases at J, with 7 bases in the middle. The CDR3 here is CSASGVTDTQYF. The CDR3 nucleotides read TGCAGTGCTAGTGGCGTGACAGATACGCAGTATTTT.

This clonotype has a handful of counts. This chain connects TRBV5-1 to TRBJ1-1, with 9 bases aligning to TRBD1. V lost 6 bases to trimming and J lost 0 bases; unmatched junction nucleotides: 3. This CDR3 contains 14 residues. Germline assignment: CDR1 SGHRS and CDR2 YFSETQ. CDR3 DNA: TGCGCCAGCACCCGGGACAGGGTGAACACTGAAGCTTTCTTT. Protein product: CASTRDRVNTEAFF. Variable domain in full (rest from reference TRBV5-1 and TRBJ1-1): KAGVTQTPRYLIKTRGQQVTLSCSPISGHRSVSWYQQTPGQGLQFLFEYFSETQRNKGNFPGRFSGRQFSNSRSEMNVSTLELGDSALYLCASTRDRVNTEAFFGQGTRLTVV.